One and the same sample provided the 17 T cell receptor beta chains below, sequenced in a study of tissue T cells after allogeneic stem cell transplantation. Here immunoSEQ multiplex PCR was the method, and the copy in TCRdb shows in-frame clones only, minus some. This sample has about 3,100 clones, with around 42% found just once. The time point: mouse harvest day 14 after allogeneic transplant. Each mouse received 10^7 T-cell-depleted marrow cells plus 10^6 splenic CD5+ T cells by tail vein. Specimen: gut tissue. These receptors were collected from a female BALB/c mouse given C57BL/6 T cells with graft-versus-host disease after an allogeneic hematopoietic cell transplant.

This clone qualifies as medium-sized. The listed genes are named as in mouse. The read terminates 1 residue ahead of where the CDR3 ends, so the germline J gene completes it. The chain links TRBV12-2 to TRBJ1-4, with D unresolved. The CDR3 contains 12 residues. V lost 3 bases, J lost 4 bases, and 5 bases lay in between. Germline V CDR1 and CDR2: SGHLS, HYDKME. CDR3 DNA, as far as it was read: TGTGCCAGCTCTTCAGGCAACGAAAGATTATTT. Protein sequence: CASSSGNERLF. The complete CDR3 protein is CASSSGNERLFF. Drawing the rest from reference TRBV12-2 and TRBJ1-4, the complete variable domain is NSGVVQSPRYIIKGKGERSILKCIPISGHLSVAWYQQTQGQELKFFIQHYDKMERDKGNLPSRFSVQQFDDYHSEMNMSALELEDSAVYFCASSSGNERLFFGHGTKLSVL.

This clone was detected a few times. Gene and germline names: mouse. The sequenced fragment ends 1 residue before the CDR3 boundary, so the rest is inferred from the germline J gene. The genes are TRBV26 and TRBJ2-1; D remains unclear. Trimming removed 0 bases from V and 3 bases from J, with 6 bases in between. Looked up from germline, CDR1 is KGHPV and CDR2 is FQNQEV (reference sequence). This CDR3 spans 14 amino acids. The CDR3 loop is CASSLSAVYAEQFF. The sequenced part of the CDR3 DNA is TGTGCCAGCAGTCTGTCTGCAGTCTATGCTGAGCAGTTC.

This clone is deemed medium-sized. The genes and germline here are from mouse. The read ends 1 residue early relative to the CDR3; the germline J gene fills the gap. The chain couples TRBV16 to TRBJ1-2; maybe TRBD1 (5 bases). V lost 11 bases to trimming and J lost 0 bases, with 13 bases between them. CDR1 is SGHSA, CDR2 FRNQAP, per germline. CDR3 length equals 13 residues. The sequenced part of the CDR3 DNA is TGTGCAGCCGGTCGGGGGGCAAACTCCGACTACACC. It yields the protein CAAGRGANSDYT. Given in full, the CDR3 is CAAGRGANSDYTF.

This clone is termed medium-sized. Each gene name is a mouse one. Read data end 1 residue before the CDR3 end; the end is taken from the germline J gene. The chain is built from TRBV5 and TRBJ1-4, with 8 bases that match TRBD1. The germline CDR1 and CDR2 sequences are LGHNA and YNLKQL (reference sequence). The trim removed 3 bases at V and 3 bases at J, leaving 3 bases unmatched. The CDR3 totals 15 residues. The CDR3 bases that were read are TGTGCCAGCAGCCAGACAGGGGAGGCCAACGAAAGATTATTT. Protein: CASSQTGEANERLF. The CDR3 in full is CASSQTGEANERLFF.

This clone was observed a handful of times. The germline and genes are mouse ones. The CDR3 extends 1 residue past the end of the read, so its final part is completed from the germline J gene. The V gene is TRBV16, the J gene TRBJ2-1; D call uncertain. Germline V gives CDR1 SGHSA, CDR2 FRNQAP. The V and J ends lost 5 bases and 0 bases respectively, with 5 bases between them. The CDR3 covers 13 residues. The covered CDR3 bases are TGTGCAAGCAGCGGGGATAACTATGCTGAGCAGTTC. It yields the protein CASSGDNYAEQF. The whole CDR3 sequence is CASSGDNYAEQFF.

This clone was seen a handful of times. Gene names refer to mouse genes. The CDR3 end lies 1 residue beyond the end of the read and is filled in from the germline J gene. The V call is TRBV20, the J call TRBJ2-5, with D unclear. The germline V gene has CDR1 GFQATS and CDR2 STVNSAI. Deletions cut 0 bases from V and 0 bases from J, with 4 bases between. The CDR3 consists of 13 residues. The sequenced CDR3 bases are TGTGGTGCTAGGGACAATAACCAAGACACCCAGTAC. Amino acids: CGARDNNQDTQY. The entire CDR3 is CGARDNNQDTQYF.

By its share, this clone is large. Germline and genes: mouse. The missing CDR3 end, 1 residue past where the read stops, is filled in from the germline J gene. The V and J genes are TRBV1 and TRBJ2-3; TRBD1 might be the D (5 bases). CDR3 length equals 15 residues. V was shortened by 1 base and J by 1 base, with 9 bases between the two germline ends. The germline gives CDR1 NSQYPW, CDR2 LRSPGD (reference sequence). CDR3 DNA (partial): TGCACCTGCAGTGCAGGGCAGGGAGGTGCAGAAACGCTGTAT. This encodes CTCSAGQGGAETLY. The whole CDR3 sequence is CTCSAGQGGAETLYF.

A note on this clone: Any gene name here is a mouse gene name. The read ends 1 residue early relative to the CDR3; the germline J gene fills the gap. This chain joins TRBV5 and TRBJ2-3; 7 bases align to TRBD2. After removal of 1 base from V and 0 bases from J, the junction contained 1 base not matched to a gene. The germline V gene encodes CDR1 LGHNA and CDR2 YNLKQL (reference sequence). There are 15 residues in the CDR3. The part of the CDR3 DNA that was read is TGTGCCAGCAGCCAAGGACTGGGAAGTGCAGAAACGCTGTAT. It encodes CASSQGLGSAETLY. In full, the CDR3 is CASSQGLGSAETLYF.

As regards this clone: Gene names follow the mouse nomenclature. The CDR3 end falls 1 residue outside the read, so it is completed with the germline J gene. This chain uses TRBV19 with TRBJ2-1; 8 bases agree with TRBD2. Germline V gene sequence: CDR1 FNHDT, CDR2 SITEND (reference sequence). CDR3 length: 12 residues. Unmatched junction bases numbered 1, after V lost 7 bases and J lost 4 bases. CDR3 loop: CASVGGYAEQFF. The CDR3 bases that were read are TGTGCCAGCGTGGGGGGGTATGCTGAGCAGTTC.

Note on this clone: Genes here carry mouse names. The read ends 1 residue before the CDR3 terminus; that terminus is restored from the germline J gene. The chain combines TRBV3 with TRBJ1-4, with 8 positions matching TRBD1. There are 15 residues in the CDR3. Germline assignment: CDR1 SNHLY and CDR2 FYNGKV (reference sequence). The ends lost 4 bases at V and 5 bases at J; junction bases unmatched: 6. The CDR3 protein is CASSWQGARNERLFF. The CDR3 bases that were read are TGTGCCAGCAGCTGGCAGGGGGCGAGAAACGAAAGATTATTT.

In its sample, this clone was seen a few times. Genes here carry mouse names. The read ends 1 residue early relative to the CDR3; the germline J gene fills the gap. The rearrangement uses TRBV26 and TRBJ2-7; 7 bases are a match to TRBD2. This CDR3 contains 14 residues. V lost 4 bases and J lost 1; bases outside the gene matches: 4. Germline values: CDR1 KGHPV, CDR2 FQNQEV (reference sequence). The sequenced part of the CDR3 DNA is TGTGCCAGCAGTCAGCTGGGGGTGTCCTATGAACAGTAC. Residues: CASSQLGVSYEQY. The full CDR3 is CASSQLGVSYEQYF. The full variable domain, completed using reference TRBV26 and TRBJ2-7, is NSKVIQTPRYLVKGQGQKAKMRCIPEKGHPVVFWYQQNKNNEFKFLINFQNQEVLQQIDMTEKRFSAECPSNSPCSLEIQSSEAGDSALYLCASSQLGVSYEQYFGPGTRLTVL.

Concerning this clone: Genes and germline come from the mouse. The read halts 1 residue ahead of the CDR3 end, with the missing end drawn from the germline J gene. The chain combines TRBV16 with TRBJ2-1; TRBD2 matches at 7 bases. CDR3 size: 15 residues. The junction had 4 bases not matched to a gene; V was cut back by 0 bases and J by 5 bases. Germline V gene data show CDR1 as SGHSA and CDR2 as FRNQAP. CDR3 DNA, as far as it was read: TGTGCAAGCAGCTTAGAGGCTGGGGGTCATGCTGAGCAGTTC. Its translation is CASSLEAGGHAEQF. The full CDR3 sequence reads CASSLEAGGHAEQFF.

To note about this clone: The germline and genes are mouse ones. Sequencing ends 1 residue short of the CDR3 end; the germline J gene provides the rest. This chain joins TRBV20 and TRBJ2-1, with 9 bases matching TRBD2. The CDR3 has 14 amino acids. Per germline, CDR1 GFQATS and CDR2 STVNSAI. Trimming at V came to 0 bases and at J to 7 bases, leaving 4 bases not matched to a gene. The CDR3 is CGARDWGGAAEQFF. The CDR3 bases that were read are TGTGGTGCTAGGGACTGGGGGGGGGCAGCTGAGCAGTTC. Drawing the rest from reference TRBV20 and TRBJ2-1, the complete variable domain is GALVYQYPRRTICKSGTSMRMECQAVGFQATSVAWYRQSPQKTFELIALSTVNSAIKYEQNFTQEKFPISHPNLSFSSMTVLNAYLEDRGLYLCGARDWGGAAEQFFGPGTRLTVL.

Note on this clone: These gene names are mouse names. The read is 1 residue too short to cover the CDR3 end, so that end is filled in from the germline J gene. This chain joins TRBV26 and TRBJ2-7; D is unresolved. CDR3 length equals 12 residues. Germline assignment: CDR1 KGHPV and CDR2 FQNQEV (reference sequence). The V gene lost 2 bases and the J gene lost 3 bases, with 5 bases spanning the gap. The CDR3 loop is CASSLGNYEQYF. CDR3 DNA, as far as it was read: TGTGCCAGCAGTCTGGGCAACTATGAACAGTAC. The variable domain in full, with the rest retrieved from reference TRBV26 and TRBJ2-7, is NSKVIQTPRYLVKGQGQKAKMRCIPEKGHPVVFWYQQNKNNEFKFLINFQNQEVLQQIDMTEKRFSAECPSNSPCSLEIQSSEAGDSALYLCASSLGNYEQYFGPGTRLTVL.

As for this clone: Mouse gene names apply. The DNA read from the CDR3 is TGTGCAAGCAGCTTAGTTGGGGACAGGGGGGATGAACAGTAC. Protein product: CASSLVGDRGDEQY. The whole CDR3 protein is CASSLVGDRGDEQYF. This chain uses TRBV16 with TRBJ2-7; 11 bases are shared with TRBD1. The CDR3 extends 1 residue past the end of the read, so its final part is completed from the germline J gene. The CDR3 totals 15 residues. The V and J ends lost 1 base and 5 bases, in that order; junction bases with no gene match: 4. Germline-derived CDR1 and CDR2 are SGHSA and FRNQAP.

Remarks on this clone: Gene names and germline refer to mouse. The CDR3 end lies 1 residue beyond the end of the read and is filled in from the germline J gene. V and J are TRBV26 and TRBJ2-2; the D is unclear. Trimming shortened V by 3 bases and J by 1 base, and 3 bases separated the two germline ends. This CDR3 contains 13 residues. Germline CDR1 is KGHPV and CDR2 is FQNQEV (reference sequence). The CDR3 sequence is CASSLQNTGQLYF. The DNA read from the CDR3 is TGTGCCAGCAGTCTTCAAAACACCGGGCAGCTCTAC.

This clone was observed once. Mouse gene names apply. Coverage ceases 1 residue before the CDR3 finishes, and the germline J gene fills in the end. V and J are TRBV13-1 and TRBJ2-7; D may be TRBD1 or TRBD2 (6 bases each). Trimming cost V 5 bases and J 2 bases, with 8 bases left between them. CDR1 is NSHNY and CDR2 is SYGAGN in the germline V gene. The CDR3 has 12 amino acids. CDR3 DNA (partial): TGTGCCAGCAGGGGGGCGCCCTATGAACAGTAC. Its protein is CASRGAPYEQY. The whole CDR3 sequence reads CASRGAPYEQYF.